This T cell receptor beta chain was sequenced for a study of identical twins. This clonotype was recorded many times. One entry per CDR3 protein results from TCRdb running MiXCR on the 5' RACE reads. The sample has a few hundred thousand distinct CDR3 sequences, 13% to 15% seen once; the top ten hold approximately 0.98%. In addition, the sample was reused for a study of yellow fever vaccine responses in identical twins.

Material: CD4+ T cells sorted from blood. The TCR originated in a woman aged 18-29 years in good health.

The CDR3 reads CASSPSSGGTGELFF. DNA of the CDR3: TGTGCCAGCAGCCCCTCTAGCGGGGGGACCGGGGAGCTGTTTTTT. This chain joins TRBV12-3 or TRBV12-4 and TRBJ2-2; 11 positions agree with TRBD2. The CDR3 totals 15 residues. Unmatched junction bases numbered 5, after V lost 6 bases and J lost 5 bases.